The rows below give T cell receptor beta chains drawn from one sample of a study of CD8 T cells in Susac syndrome. From the immunoSEQ multiplex PCR reads, TCRdb called clonotypes with MiXCR, one entry per CDR3 protein. Among fewer than 100,000 distinct CDR3 sequences listed, around 90% were seen once. Sequencing was carried out using CD8+ T cells from PBMCs. These receptor sequences come from a human donor with multiple sclerosis. The CDR3 runs from the conserved cysteine through the conserved F or W. A D gene is named only where the DNA matches it firmly. Some rows have no size entry. The others give once, few or many, or a class for an expanded clone.

V gene	J gene	D gene	clone size	CDR3 protein	CDR3 DNA
TRBV21-1	TRBJ2-4	NA	NA	CASSKGASGSPENIQYF	TGTGCCAGCAGCAAAGGGGCTAGCGGGAGTCCCGAAAACATTCAGTACTTC
TRBV5-1	TRBJ1-2	NA	NA	CASSLSGGNYGYTF	TGCGCCAGCAGCTTGTCCGGGGGGAACTATGGCTACACCTTC
TRBV4-1	TRBJ2-1	NA	few	CASSQDRLDYDEQFF	TGCGCCAGCAGCCAAGACAGACTAGATTACGATGAGCAGTTCTTC
TRBV13	TRBJ2-7	TRBD1	NA	CASSGDRGYEQYF	TGTGCCAGCAGCGGGGACAGGGGCTACGAGCAGTACTTC
TRBV28	TRBJ2-7	NA	once	CASSLLGGTYEQYF	TGTGCCAGCAGTTTACTGGGTGGGACCTACGAGCAGTACTTC
TRBV12-3/TRBV12-4	TRBJ2-1	TRBD2	NA	CASSGTSLANEQFF	TGTGCCAGCAGTGGGACTAGCTTGGCTAATGAGCAGTTCTTC
TRBV27	TRBJ2-7	TRBD1	NA	CASSSTGAYEQYF	TGTGCCAGCAGTTCTACAGGGGCCTACGAGCAGTACTTC
TRBV30	TRBJ2-7	NA	NA	CAWGSVAEQYF	TGTGCCTGGGGGTCAGTCGCCGAGCAGTACTTC
TRBV10-3	TRBJ2-3	NA	NA	CATGAGHTDTQYF	TGTGCCACGGGTGCCGGGCACACAGATACGCAGTATTTT
TRBV20-1	TRBJ2-5	NA	NA	CSAGGRRAETQYF	TGCAGTGCTGGGGGGCGGCGCGCGGAGACCCAGTACTTC
TRBV27	TRBJ2-7	TRBD2	NA	CASSLGLAGLSSYEQYF	TGTGCCAGCAGTTTGGGACTAGCGGGACTCTCAAGCTACGAGCAGTACTTC
TRBV7-6	TRBJ2-7	NA	NA	CASSLEVGDSTLREQYF	TGTGCCAGCAGCTTAGAGGTGGGGGACTCGACTCTGAGGGAGCAGTACTTC
TRBV24-1	TRBJ1-5	NA	NA	CATSEGAGQPQHF	TGTGCCACCAGTGAGGGGGCCGGCCAGCCCCAGCATTTT
TRBV7-2	TRBJ2-3	TRBD2	NA	CASSLSSGSADTQYF	TGTGCCAGCAGCTTAAGTAGCGGGAGCGCAGATACGCAGTATTTT
TRBV11-2	TRBJ2-7	NA	NA	CASSSPPIWDEQYF	TGTGCCAGCAGCTCCCCACCGATATGGGACGAGCAGTACTTC
TRBV6-2/TRBV6-3	TRBJ2-1	TRBD2	NA	CASRSLAGDHNEQFF	TGTGCCAGCAGGAGTCTAGCGGGAGACCACAATGAGCAGTTCTTC
TRBV6-5	TRBJ2-4	NA	NA	CASSYPEGGAKNIQYF	TGTGCCAGCAGTTACCCCGAGGGGGGAGCCAAAAACATTCAGTACTTC
TRBV30	TRBJ2-3	TRBD2	NA	CAWDFSGNTDTQYF	TGTGCCTGGGACTTTAGCGGGAACACAGATACGCAGTATTTT
TRBV30	TRBJ2-1	TRBD2	NA	CAWSVLFLLAGGPSDEQFF	TGTGCCTGGAGTGTACTCTTCTTACTAGCGGGGGGGCCTTCGGATGAGCAGTTCTTC
TRBV11-2	TRBJ2-3	NA	NA	CASSPFYGTDTQYF	TGTGCCAGCAGCCCCTTCTACGGCACAGATACGCAGTATTTT
TRBV6-1	TRBJ1-1	NA	NA	CASSDRGLNTEAFF	TGTGCCAGCAGTGACAGGGGCTTGAACACTGAAGCTTTCTTT
TRBV5-1	TRBJ1-2	NA	NA	CASSSGEGPNYGYTF	TGCGCCAGCAGTAGTGGGGAGGGGCCCAACTATGGCTACACCTTC
TRBV2	TRBJ1-1	TRBD1	NA	CASSAGQGMAEALF	TGTGCCAGCAGTGCGGGACAGGGGATGGCTGAAGCTCTCTTT
TRBV5-4	TRBJ2-7	NA	NA	CASSLGGWEQYF	TGTGCCAGCAGCTTAGGAGGTTGGGAGCAGTACTTC